Shown below are 23 T cell receptor beta chains from a single sample sequenced in a study of Ad26.COV2.S vaccination and SARS-CoV-2 variants. Documented treatment: roughly 19 received Ad26.COV2.S at low or high dose, single or two shots; about 5 received placebo; per-sample allocation not given. Day 63 after the first injection of vaccine or placebo was the sampling time. Some clones are missing from TCRdb's copy, which holds only in-frame ones; the method was immunoSEQ multiplex PCR. The top ten hold over 2.5% of the sample, which has around 450,000 clones, about 91% seen once. The material sequenced was peripheral blood, taken in a trial of Ad26.COV2.S vaccine versus placebo. The receptors come from a person aged 18-65 years who received the Ad26.COV2.S COVID-19 vaccine or a placebo.

This chain uses TRBV11-2 with TRBJ2-1; TRBD2 agrees at 9 bases. CDR3 length: 15 amino acids. Unmatched junction bases numbered 0, after V lost 0 bases and J lost 3 bases. CDR1 SGHAT and CDR2 FQNNGV come from the germline V gene. CDR3 nucleotide sequence: TGTGCCAGCAGCTTAGAGCGGGGGGGCTACAATGAGCAGTTCTTC. Translating gives CASSLERGGYNEQFF.

This sequence joins TRBV7-3 and TRBJ2-1, with 8 bases lining up with TRBD2. The CDR3 length is 17 residues. Germline V gene sequence: CDR1 SGHTA, CDR2 FQGTGA. Trimming took 5 bases from V and 0 from J; bases not matched to a gene: 9. The CDR3 protein is CASSPAGGLSSYNEQFF. The CDR3 DNA sequence: TGTGCCAGCAGCCCCGCGGGGGGTCTCAGCTCCTACAATGAGCAGTTCTTC.

V is TRBV18 and J is TRBJ2-2, with unresolved D. Per germline, CDR1 KGHSH and CDR2 LQKENI. The CDR3 is 17 amino acids. V was shortened by 3 bases and J by 2 bases, with 16 bases between the two germline ends. CDR3 in DNA: TGTGCCAGCTCACCGGCCGGCACCATTCCTAACACCGGGGAGCTGTTTTTT. Translation gives CASSPAGTIPNTGELFF. Together with reference TRBV18 and TRBJ2-2, the CDR3 gives the full variable domain: NAGVMQNPRHLVRRRGQEARLRCSPMKGHSHVYWYRQLPEEGLKFMVYLQKENIIDESGMPKERFSAEFPKEGPSILRIQQVVRGDSAAYFCASSPAGTIPNTGELFFGEGSRLTVL.

This sequence joins TRBV4-3 and TRBJ1-2; TRBD1 might be the D (5 bases). The germline CDR1 and CDR2 sequences are LGHNA and YSLEER. V gave up 0 bases and J gave up 2 bases, with 19 bases separating them. CDR3 length: 18 amino acids. The DNA for the CDR3 is TGCGCCAGCAGCCAAGATTCCCGGACACTCAATTTGAACTATGGCTACACCTTC. Translation: CASSQDSRTLNLNYGYTF.

The V call is TRBV5-4, the J call TRBJ2-3; 14 nucleotides line up with TRBD2. V dropped 7 bases and J dropped 11; count of bases not matched to a gene: 6. In germline, CDR1 is SGHNT, CDR2 YYREEE (reference sequence). There are 13 residues in the CDR3. The CDR3 sequence is CASATSGGARQYF. The CDR3 DNA reads TGTGCCAGCGCGACTAGCGGGGGGGCCAGGCAGTATTTT.

This clone was seen only once. V usage is TRBV24-1 and J usage is TRBJ2-1, with D perhaps matching TRBD2 (7 bases). The germline V gene has CDR1 KGHDR and CDR2 SFDVKD. The CDR3 has 16 residues. Trimming stripped 0 bases from V and 8 bases from J, with 16 bases between. CDR3 in amino acids: CATSDLRGGTGHEQFF. CDR3 in DNA: TGTGCCACCAGTGATTTGAGGGGGGGCACAGGCCATGAGCAGTTCTTC.

J is TRBJ1-1 and V is TRBV11-3; TRBD1 aligns across 8 bases. V gave up 2 bases and J gave up 5 bases; unmatched junction bases: 10. CDR3 length: 16 residues. Per the germline V gene, CDR1 is SGHNT and CDR2 is YENEEA. CDR3: CASSLNRGQGETEAFF. CDR3 in DNA: TGTGCCAGCAGCTTAAATCGCGGACAGGGAGAGACTGAAGCTTTCTTT.

This chain's CDR3 is CASSLGDRELDTQYF. The CDR3 nucleotides are TGTGCCAGCAGCTTAGGGGACAGGGAATTGGATACGCAGTATTTT. The chain employs TRBV7-9 and TRBJ2-3; 9 positions agree with TRBD1. This CDR3 contains 15 residues. With V trimmed by 1 base and J by 6 bases, 5 bases remained unmatched. Germline CDR1 reads SEHNR; CDR2 reads FQNEAQ (reference sequence). The full variable domain, in which reference TRBV7-9 and TRBJ2-3 provide the parts outside the CDR3, is DTGVSQNPRHKITKRGQNVTFRCDPISEHNRLYWYRQTLGQGPEFLTYFQNEAQLEKSRLLSDRFSAERPKGSFSTLEIQRTEQGDSAMYLCASSLGDRELDTQYFGPGTRLTVL.

The J gene is TRBJ1-2, the V gene TRBV7-8, with D perhaps matching TRBD1 (6 bases). This CDR3 has 14 amino acids. Germline V CDR1 and CDR2: SGHVS, FQNEAQ. V was cut by 5 bases and J by 2 bases, with 12 bases left in between. CDR3 region: CASSLPQGNYGYTF. For the CDR3, the DNA is TGTGCCAGCAGCCTCCCTCAGGGGAACTATGGCTACACCTTC.

This rearrangement joins TRBV15 to TRBJ1-3; TRBD1 might be the D (5 bases). Germline CDR1 LNHNV, CDR2 YYDKDF (reference sequence). V was pared by 6 bases and J by 2 bases, with 11 bases between. This CDR3 has 14 residues. CDR3 amino acids: CATRGGGAGNTIYF. CDR3 in DNA: TGTGCCACCAGAGGTGGGGGGGCTGGAAACACCATATATTTT.

The chain joins TRBV9 to TRBJ1-2; D is possibly TRBD1 (6 bases). The CDR3 consists of 19 residues. CDR1 is SGDLS, CDR2 YYNGEE, per germline. V lost 3 bases and J 1 base, leaving 25 bases between the germline ends. CDR3 residues: CASSDSRGTGQILNYGYTF. CDR3 in DNA: TGTGCCAGCAGCGATAGTAGGGGGACCGGACAGATTCTTAACTATGGCTACACCTTC. Looking up the rest from reference TRBV9 and TRBJ1-2 gives the full variable domain: DSGVTQTPKHLITATGQRVTLRCSPRSGDLSVYWYQQSLDQGLQFLIQYYNGEERAKGNILERFSAQQFPDLHSELNLSSLELGDSALYFCASSDSRGTGQILNYGYTFGSGTRLTVV.

J is TRBJ1-2 and V is TRBV7-2; a possible D gene is TRBD1 (6 bases). The CDR3 is 14 amino acids. Germline lookup yields CDR1 SGHTA and CDR2 FQGNSA. With 1 base removed from V and 5 bases from J, the gap between germline ends came to 11 bases. CDR3 sequence (DNA): TGTGCCAGCAGCTTAGGGGGGGGCCAGTATGGCTACACCTTC. It is translated as CASSLGGGQYGYTF.

V is TRBV15 and J is TRBJ1-5; D remains unclear. Germline CDR1 is LNHNV and CDR2 is YYDKDF (reference sequence). Trimming cost V 2 bases and J 7 bases, with 12 bases left between them. This CDR3 is 14 amino acids long. CDR3 sequence reads: CATSRSRSEQPQHF. The CDR3 DNA sequence: TGTGCCACCAGCAGATCCCGCAGTGAACAGCCCCAGCATTTT.

This chain links TRBV7-9 with TRBJ2-3; D may be TRBD1 (6 bases). Germline CDR1 SEHNR, CDR2 FQNEAQ (reference sequence). This CDR3 has 15 amino acids. V dropped 0 bases and J dropped 11 bases, with 18 bases sitting between them. DNA of the CDR3: TGTGCCAGCAGCTTAGCCGGGACACCACTCGAGGGGCAGTATTTT. It specifies CASSLAGTPLEGQYF.

This rearrangement joins TRBV28 to TRBJ1-4; D remains ambiguous. V lost 10 bases to trimming and J lost 4 bases, with 16 bases between them. CDR3 length: 14 residues. Germline lookup yields CDR1 MDHEN and CDR2 SYDVKM. The CDR3 region is CATNDGIINEKLFF. DNA of the CDR3: TGTGCCACCAACGATGGGATTATTAATGAAAAACTGTTTTTT.

The V and J genes are TRBV18 and TRBJ2-5; D is unclear. Germline loops: CDR1 KGHSH, CDR2 LQKENI. V dropped 0 bases and J dropped 5 bases, with 10 bases sitting between them. The CDR3 is made up of 14 amino acids. The CDR3 bases are TGTGCCAGCTCACCACCCGTTGTCCGTGAGACCCAGTACTTC. It yields the protein CASSPPVVRETQYF.

The gene calls are TRBV18 and TRBJ1-3; D perhaps matches TRBD1 (5 bases). This CDR3 comprises 15 residues. Trimming removed 6 bases at V and 0 bases at J, with 12 bases between. Germline CDR1 reads KGHSH; CDR2 reads LQKENI. CDR3 residues: CASSRGGTSGNTIYF. Written as DNA, the CDR3 is TGTGCCAGCTCTCGGGGGGGGACCTCTGGAAACACCATATATTTT. The full variable domain, with the rest looked up from reference TRBV18 and TRBJ1-3, is NAGVMQNPRHLVRRRGQEARLRCSPMKGHSHVYWYRQLPEEGLKFMVYLQKENIIDESGMPKERFSAEFPKEGPSILRIQQVVRGDSAAYFCASSRGGTSGNTIYFGEGSWLTVV.

The V call is TRBV7-2, the J call TRBJ1-1; D is unclear. This CDR3 region has 11 residues. Germline CDR1 is SGHTA and CDR2 is FQGNSA. The V end was cut by 6 bases, the J end by 12 bases, with 14 bases between. The CDR3 loop is CASRQFLRTFF. In DNA form, the CDR3 reads TGTGCCAGCAGGCAGTTCCTTAGAACTTTCTTT.

The sample holds a few counts of this clone. The chain joins TRBV27 to TRBJ1-6; 9 bases align to TRBD1. This CDR3 comprises 14 residues. Trimming cost V 8 bases and J 10 bases; bases outside gene matches: 9. Germline V gene data show CDR1 as MNHEY and CDR2 as SMNVEV (reference sequence). This chain's CDR3 is CASSTGTGWSPLHF. The CDR3 nucleotides are TGTGCCAGCTCAACCGGGACAGGGTGGTCACCCCTCCACTTT.

The CDR3 DNA reads as TGTGCCAGCAGTTTATCGGGGGCCAAAAACATTCAGTACTTC. Translation: CASSLSGAKNIQYF. The rearrangement uses TRBV28 and TRBJ2-4; D is possibly TRBD2 (5 bases). Trimming pared 1 base from V and 1 base from J, leaving 5 bases between. Per germline, CDR1 MDHEN and CDR2 SYDVKM. CDR3 size: 14 residues.

This clone was seen a few times. V and J are TRBV30 and TRBJ2-7; D call uncertain. Germline CDR1 reads GTSNPN; CDR2 reads SVGIG (reference sequence). Trimming cost V 0 bases and J 0 bases, with 12 bases left between them. The CDR3 contains 15 residues. CDR3 coding DNA: TGTGCCTGGAGTGTATGGCAGGCAAGCTCCTACGAGCAGTACTTC. Translation gives CAWSVWQASSYEQYF.

This clone was detected once. This rearrangement joins TRBV5-6 to TRBJ1-2; D may be TRBD1 (6 bases). Germline V gene sequence: CDR1 SGHDT, CDR2 YYEEEE. V was pared by 1 base and J by 9 bases, with 19 bases between. This CDR3 spans 15 amino acids. CDR3 DNA sequence: TGTGCCAGCAGCTTGCTCGCCGTACAGGGTATTAGCTACACCTTC. It codes for CASSLLAVQGISYTF. The full variable domain, its missing parts supplied by reference TRBV5-6 and TRBJ1-2, is DAGVTQSPTHLIKTRGQQVTLRCSPKSGHDTVSWYQQALGQGPQFIFQYYEEEERQRGNFPDRFSGHQFPNYSSELNVNALLLGDSALYLCASSLLAVQGISYTFGSGTRLTVV.

This clone was recorded only once. V is TRBV9 and J is TRBJ2-5; TRBD1 matches 7 bases. The junction had 11 bases not matched to a gene; V was cut back by 3 bases and J by 3 bases. This CDR3 region has 16 residues. CDR1 and CDR2 from the germline V gene are SGDLS and YYNGEE. The DNA for the CDR3 is TGTGCCAGCAGCGCAAGGGGGCGAGCGGTGAAAGAGACCCAGTACTTC. This codes for CASSARGRAVKETQYF.